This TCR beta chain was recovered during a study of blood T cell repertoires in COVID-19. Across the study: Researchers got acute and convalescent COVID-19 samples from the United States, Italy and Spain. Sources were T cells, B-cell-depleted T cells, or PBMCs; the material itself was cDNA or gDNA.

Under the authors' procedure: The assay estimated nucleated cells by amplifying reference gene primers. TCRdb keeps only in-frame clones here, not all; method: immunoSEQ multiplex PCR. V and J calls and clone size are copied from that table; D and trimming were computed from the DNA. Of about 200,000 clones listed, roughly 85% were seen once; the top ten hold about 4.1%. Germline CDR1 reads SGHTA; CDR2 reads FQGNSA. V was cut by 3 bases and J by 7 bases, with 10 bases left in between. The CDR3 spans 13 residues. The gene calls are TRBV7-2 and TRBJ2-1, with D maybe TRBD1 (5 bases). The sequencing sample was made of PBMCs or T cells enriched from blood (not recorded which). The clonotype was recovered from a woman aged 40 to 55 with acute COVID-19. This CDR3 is CASSFRQLNEQFF. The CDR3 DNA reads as TGTGCCAGCAGCTTCCGACAGTTAAATGAGCAGTTCTTC.